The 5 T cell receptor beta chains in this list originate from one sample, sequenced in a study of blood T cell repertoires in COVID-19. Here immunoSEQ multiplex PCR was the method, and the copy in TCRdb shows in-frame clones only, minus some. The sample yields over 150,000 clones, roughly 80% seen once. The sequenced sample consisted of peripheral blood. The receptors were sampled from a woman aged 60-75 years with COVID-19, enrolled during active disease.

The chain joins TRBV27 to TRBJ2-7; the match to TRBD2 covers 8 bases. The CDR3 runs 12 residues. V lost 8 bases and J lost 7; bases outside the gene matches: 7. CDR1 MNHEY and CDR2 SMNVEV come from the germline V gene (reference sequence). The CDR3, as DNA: TGTGCCAGCTCCGAGCGGGGGTATGAGCAGTACTTC. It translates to CASSERGYEQYF.

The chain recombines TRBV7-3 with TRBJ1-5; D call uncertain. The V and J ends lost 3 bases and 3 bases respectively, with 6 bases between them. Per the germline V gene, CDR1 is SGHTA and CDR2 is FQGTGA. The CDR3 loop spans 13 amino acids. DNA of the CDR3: TGTGCCAGCAGCTTGGGCTACAATCAGCCCCAGCATTTT. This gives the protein CASSLGYNQPQHF.

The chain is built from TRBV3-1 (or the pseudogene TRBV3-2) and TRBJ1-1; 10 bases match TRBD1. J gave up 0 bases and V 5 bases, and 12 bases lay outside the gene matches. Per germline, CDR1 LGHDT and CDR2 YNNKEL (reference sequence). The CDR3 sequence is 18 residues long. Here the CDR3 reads CASSSTTGGLLMNTEAFF. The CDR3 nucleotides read TGTGCCAGCAGCTCTACGACAGGGGGCCTTTTAATGAACACTGAAGCTTTCTTT.

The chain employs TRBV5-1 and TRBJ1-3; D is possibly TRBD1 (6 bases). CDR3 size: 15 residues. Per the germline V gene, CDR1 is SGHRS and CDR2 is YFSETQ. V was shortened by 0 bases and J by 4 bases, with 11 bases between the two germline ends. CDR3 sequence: CASSLAGAEGNTIYF. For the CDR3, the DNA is TGCGCCAGCAGCTTGGCAGGGGCGGAGGGAAACACCATATATTTT.

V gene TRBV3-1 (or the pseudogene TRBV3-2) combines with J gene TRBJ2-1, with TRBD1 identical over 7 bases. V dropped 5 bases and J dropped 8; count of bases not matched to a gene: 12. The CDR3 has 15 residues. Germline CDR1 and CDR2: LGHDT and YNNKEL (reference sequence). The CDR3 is CASSLRQGRWDEQFF. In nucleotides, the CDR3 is TGTGCCAGCAGCTTACGACAGGGTCGGTGGGATGAGCAGTTCTTC.